Following are 19 T cell receptor beta chains from one sample sequenced in a study of blood T cell repertoires in COVID-19. Sequencing was performed with immunoSEQ multiplex PCR; in TCRdb, only in-frame clones are kept and a portion is missing. The data contain 75,000 to 80,000 clones, around nine tenths of them singletons. The specimen sequenced was peripheral blood. All receptors come from a human donor in a cohort sampled during active COVID-19.

The chain joins TRBV7-9 to TRBJ1-1, with TRBD1 identical over 8 bases. This CDR3 is built from 14 residues. Trimming took 4 bases from V and 3 from J; bases not matched to a gene: 4. The germline V gene encodes CDR1 SEHNR and CDR2 FQNEAQ (reference sequence). CDR3 loop: CASSWTGRDTEAFF. The CDR3 bases are TGTGCCAGCAGCTGGACAGGGCGGGACACTGAAGCTTTCTTT. Complete variable domain (other parts from reference TRBV7-9 and TRBJ1-1): DTGVSQNPRHKITKRGQNVTFRCDPISEHNRLYWYRQTLGQGPEFLTYFQNEAQLEKSRLLSDRFSAERPKGSFSTLEIQRTEQGDSAMYLCASSWTGRDTEAFFGQGTRLTVV.

This clone was found once. The chain joins TRBV3-1 (or the pseudogene TRBV3-2) to TRBJ2-1, with a possible D match to TRBD2 (5 bases). The CDR3 is 15 amino acids. Trimming shortened V by 1 base and J by 9 bases, and 16 bases separated the two germline ends. Germline CDR1 is LGHDT and CDR2 is YNNKEL (reference sequence). CDR3 in DNA: TGTGCCAGCAGCCAAGGTTTCCGGGATCTGGTTGAGCAGTTCTTC. Translating it yields CASSQGFRDLVEQFF.

The chain employs TRBV5-4 and TRBJ2-1; weak D call: TRBD2 (5 bases). V dropped 4 bases and J dropped 6 bases, with 11 bases sitting between them. The length of the CDR3 is 13 residues. From germline, CDR1 is SGHNT and CDR2 YYREEE (reference sequence). CDR3 bases: TGTGCCAGCAGCCCGCCTCGGGGCAATGAGCAGTTCTTC. Encoded protein: CASSPPRGNEQFF.

CDR3 region: CASSYSAGTRSYEQFF. In DNA, the CDR3 is TGTGCCAGCAGTTACTCGGCTGGGACTAGGTCATATGAGCAGTTCTTC. The chain links TRBV6-5 to TRBJ2-1, with TRBD2 matching over 8 bases. The V gene end was trimmed by 0 bases and the J gene end by 8 bases; junction bases not matched to a gene: 9. CDR3 size: 16 residues. Germline CDR1 reads MNHEY; CDR2 reads SVGAGI.

The rearrangement uses TRBV18 and TRBJ2-2; possible D gene TRBD2, 5 bases. CDR1 is KGHSH, CDR2 LQKENI, per germline. This CDR3 comprises 15 residues. V was shortened by 3 bases and J by 2 bases, with 10 bases between the two germline ends. As DNA, the CDR3 is TGTGCCAGCTCACCCGGGGATCTCAACACCGGGGAGCTGTTTTTT. Amino acid sequence: CASSPGDLNTGELFF.

The J gene is TRBJ1-5, the V gene TRBV10-1, with D perhaps matching TRBD1 (6 bases). Germline V gene data show CDR1 as WNHNN and CDR2 as SYGVQD (reference sequence). Trimming stripped 4 bases from V and 6 bases from J, with 10 bases between. This CDR3 comprises 13 residues. This chain's CDR3 is CASSGGPGQPQHF. The CDR3 DNA sequence: TGCGCCAGCAGTGGGGGGCCAGGTCAGCCCCAGCATTTT.

The V and J genes are TRBV3-1 (or the pseudogene TRBV3-2) and TRBJ2-3; TRBD1 is a possible D gene (5 bases). This CDR3 has 13 residues. Germline V gene lookup returns CDR1 LGHDT and CDR2 YNNKEL (reference sequence). V shed 4 bases and J shed 2 bases, with 7 bases lying between them. In nucleotides, the CDR3 is TGTGCCAGCAGCCGACAGTTCACAGATACGCAGTATTTT. Encoded protein: CASSRQFTDTQYF.

The table lists this clone with a count of one. The CDR3 region has the DNA TGTGCCAGCAGTTTTCAAGCGCCCCGGTACTCCTACGAGCAGTACTTC. Protein sequence: CASSFQAPRYSYEQYF. The chain uses TRBV27 and TRBJ2-7; D is ambiguous. Germline loops: CDR1 MNHEY, CDR2 SMNVEV (reference sequence). Trimming removed 3 bases from V and 0 bases from J, with 15 bases in between. This CDR3 comprises 16 residues.

The chain joins TRBV27 to TRBJ2-7, with D perhaps TRBD2 (5 bases). The CDR3 totals 13 residues. Germline V gene sequence: CDR1 MNHEY, CDR2 SMNVEV (reference sequence). Deletions cut 4 bases from V and 6 bases from J, with 13 bases between. This chain's CDR3 is CASSSAGLGEQYF. Written as DNA, the CDR3 is TGTGCCAGCAGTTCGGCGGGCCTGGGCGAGCAGTACTTC.

The chain has TRBV2 and TRBJ1-1; D is ambiguous. CDR1 and CDR2 from the germline V gene are SNHLY and FYNNEI. V was shortened by 5 bases and J by 1 base, with 11 bases between the two germline ends. There are 14 residues in the CDR3. CDR3: CASSLEARNTEAFF. The CDR3 DNA sequence: TGTGCCAGCAGTCTGGAAGCGCGGAACACTGAAGCTTTCTTT.

The gene calls are TRBV20-1 and TRBJ2-3; 10 positions agree with TRBD2. The germline V gene has CDR1 DFQATT and CDR2 SNEGSKA (reference sequence). The CDR3 covers 16 residues. The junction had 8 bases not matched to a gene; V was cut back by 3 bases and J by 2 bases. The CDR3 here is CSASPSSGRPTDTQYF. CDR3 DNA: TGCAGTGCTAGTCCCTCTAGCGGGAGACCCACAGATACGCAGTATTTT.

The sample holds a few counts of this clone. The V gene is TRBV27, the J gene TRBJ2-1; 11 positions match TRBD2. Germline assignment: CDR1 MNHEY and CDR2 SMNVEV (reference sequence). The CDR3 consists of 16 residues. Trimming at V came to 6 bases and at J to 4 bases, leaving 8 bases not matched to a gene. The CDR3 DNA sequence: TGTGCCAGCAGATCGAGAGGGACTAGCGGATACAATGAGCAGTTCTTC. Its protein is CASRSRGTSGYNEQFF.

This clone occurred once. V and J are TRBV5-1 and TRBJ2-7; 9 bases map to TRBD1. Losses at the gene ends were 0 bases for V and 3 bases for J; bases not matched to a gene: 4. CDR1 is SGHRS and CDR2 is YFSETQ in the germline V gene. The length of the CDR3 is 15 residues. CDR3 nucleotides: TGCGCCAGCAGCTTGGTCGGGACAGGGTTCTACGAGCAGTACTTC. Its protein is CASSLVGTGFYEQYF.

V is TRBV5-4 and J is TRBJ1-3, with D hard to call. This CDR3 contains 16 residues. Trimming pared 4 bases from V and 0 bases from J, leaving 14 bases between. Germline-derived CDR1 and CDR2 are SGHNT and YYREEE (reference sequence). The CDR3 region is CASSPTPTSSGNTIYF. CDR3 sequence (DNA): TGTGCCAGCAGCCCCACCCCGACAAGCTCTGGAAACACCATATATTTT.

The chain combines TRBV18 with TRBJ2-5; D is perhaps TRBD1 (6 bases). V was trimmed by 1 base and J by 4 bases, leaving 22 bases between them. CDR3 size: 18 residues. Germline CDR1 reads KGHSH; CDR2 reads LQKENI. CDR3 coding DNA: TGTGCCAGCTCACCACGAGGCAGGGGAAGGGCGTTGGGAGAGACCCAGTACTTC. Amino acids: CASSPRGRGRALGETQYF.

This chain connects TRBV7-2 to TRBJ2-1; 11 bases align to TRBD1. Germline V gene data show CDR1 as SGHTA and CDR2 as FQGNSA. The CDR3 sequence is 16 residues long. Unmatched junction bases numbered 7, after V lost 5 bases and J lost 4 bases. The CDR3 sequence: CASSDRDRGGYNEQFF. CDR3 DNA sequence: TGTGCCAGCAGCGACCGGGACAGGGGGGGATACAATGAGCAGTTCTTC.

This chain connects TRBV5-1 to TRBJ2-1, with D maybe TRBD2 (5 bases). The CDR3 is made up of 12 amino acids. Germline-derived CDR1 and CDR2 are SGHRS and YFSETQ. V lost 8 bases, J lost 4 bases, and 10 bases lay in between. The CDR3 DNA is TGCGCCAGTCTCGGGGTATACAATGAGCAGTTCTTC. It yields the protein CASLGVYNEQFF.

The table lists this clone with a count of one. The CDR3 nucleotides read TGTGCCAGCAGCAGGGACAGGCGGAATGAGCAGTTCTTC. It codes for CASSRDRRNEQFF. The rearrangement uses TRBV11-2 and TRBJ2-1; 8 bases map to TRBD1. CDR1 and CDR2 from the germline V gene are SGHAT and FQNNGV. This CDR3 has 13 amino acids. J lost 7 bases, V lost 5 bases, and 4 bases had no gene match.

Concerning this clone itself: One junction end does not reproduce the germline sequence, and a read error may be involved. CDR3: CASSLDFNSNQPQHF. The CDR3 nucleotides read TGTGCCAGCAGCCTAGATTTTAATAGCAATCAGCCCCAGCATTTT. The chain combines TRBV11-2 with TRBJ1-5; D remains unclear. Per the germline V gene, CDR1 is SGHAT and CDR2 is FQNNGV. The CDR3 runs to 15 residues.